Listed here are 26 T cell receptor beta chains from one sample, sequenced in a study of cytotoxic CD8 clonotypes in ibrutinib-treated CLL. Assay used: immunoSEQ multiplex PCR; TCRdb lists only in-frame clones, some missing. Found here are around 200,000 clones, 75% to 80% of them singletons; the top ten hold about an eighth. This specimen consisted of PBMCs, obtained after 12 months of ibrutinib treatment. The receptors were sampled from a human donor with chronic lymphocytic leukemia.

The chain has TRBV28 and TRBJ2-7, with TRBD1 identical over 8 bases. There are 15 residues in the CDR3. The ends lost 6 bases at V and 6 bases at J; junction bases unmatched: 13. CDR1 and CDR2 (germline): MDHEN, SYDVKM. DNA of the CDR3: TGTGCCAGCAGCACCCAGGGGGCCCCATTGTCCGAGCAGTACTTC. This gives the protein CASSTQGAPLSEQYF.

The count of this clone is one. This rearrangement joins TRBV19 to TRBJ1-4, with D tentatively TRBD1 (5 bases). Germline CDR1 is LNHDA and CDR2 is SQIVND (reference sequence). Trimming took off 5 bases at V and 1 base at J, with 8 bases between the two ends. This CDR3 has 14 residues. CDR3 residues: CASSGAITNEKLFF. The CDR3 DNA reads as TGTGCCAGTAGTGGGGCGATAACTAATGAAAAACTGTTTTTT.

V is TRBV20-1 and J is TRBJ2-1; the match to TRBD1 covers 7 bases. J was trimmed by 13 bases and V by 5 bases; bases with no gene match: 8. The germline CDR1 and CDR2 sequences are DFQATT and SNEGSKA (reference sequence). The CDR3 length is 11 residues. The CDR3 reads CSAGRRDSQFF. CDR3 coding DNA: TGCAGTGCTGGCCGTCGGGACAGTCAGTTCTTC.

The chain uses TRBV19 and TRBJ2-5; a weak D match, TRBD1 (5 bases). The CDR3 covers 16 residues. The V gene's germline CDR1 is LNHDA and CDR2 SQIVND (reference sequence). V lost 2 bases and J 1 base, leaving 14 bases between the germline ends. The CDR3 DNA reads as TGTGCCAGTAGTATATCTGCGACAGTGACCCAAGAGACCCAGTACTTC. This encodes CASSISATVTQETQYF.

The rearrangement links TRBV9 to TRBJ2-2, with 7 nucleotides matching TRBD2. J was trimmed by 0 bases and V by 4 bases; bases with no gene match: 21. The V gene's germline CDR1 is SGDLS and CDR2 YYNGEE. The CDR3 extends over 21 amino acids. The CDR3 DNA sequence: TGTGCCAGCAGCCCGCGGGGGAGGTTGGGGGACTCCAAAACGAACACCGGGGAGCTGTTTTTT. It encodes CASSPRGRLGDSKTNTGELFF.

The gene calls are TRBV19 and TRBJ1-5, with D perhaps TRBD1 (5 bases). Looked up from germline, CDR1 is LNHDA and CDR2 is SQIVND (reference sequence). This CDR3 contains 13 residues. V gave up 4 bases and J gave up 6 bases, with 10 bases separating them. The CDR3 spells CASSTRGTQPQHF. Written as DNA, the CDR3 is TGTGCCAGTAGTACACGGGGGACTCAGCCCCAGCATTTT. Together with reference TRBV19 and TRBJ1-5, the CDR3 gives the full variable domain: DGGITQSPKYLFRKEGQNVTLSCEQNLNHDAMYWYRQDPGQGLRLIYYSQIVNDFQKGDIAEGYSVSREKKESFPLTVTSAQKNPTAFYLCASSTRGTQPQHFGDGTRLSIL.

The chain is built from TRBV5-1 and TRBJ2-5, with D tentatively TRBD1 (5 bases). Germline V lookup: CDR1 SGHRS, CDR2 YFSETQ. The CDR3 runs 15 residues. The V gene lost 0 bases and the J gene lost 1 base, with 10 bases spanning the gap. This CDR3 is CASSLVSGLQETQYF. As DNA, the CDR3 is TGCGCCAGCAGCTTGGTCTCAGGGCTCCAAGAGACCCAGTACTTC.

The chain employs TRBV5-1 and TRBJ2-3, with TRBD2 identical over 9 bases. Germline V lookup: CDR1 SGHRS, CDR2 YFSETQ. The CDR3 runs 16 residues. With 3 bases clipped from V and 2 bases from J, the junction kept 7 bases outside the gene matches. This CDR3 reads CASSSPTSGSTDTQYF. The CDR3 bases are TGCGCCAGCAGCTCCCCGACTAGCGGCTCCACAGATACGCAGTATTTT.

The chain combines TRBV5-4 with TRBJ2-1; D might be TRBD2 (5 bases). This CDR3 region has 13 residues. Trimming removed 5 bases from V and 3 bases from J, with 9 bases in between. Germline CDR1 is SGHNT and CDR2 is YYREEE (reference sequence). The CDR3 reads CASRLRGYNEQFF. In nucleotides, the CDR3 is TGTGCCAGCAGGTTACGGGGCTACAATGAGCAGTTCTTC.

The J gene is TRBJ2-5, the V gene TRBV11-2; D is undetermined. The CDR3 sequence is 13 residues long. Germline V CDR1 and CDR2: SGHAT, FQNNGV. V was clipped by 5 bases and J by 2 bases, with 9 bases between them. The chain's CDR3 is CASSLQLQETQYF. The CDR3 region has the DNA TGTGCCAGCAGCCTTCAGCTTCAAGAGACCCAGTACTTC. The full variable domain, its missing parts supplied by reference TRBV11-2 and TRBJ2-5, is EAGVAQSPRYKIIEKRQSVAFWCNPISGHATLYWYQQILGQGPKLLIQFQNNGVVDDSQLPKDRFSAERLKGVDSTLKIQPAKLEDSAVYLCASSLQLQETQYFGPGTRLLVL.

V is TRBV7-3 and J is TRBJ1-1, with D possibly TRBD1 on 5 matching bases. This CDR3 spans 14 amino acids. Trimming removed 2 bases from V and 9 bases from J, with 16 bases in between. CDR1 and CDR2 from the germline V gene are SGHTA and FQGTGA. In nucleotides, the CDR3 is TGTGCCAGCAGCTTATCATCACAGGCTGGGCAAGCTTTCTTT. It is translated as CASSLSSQAGQAFF.

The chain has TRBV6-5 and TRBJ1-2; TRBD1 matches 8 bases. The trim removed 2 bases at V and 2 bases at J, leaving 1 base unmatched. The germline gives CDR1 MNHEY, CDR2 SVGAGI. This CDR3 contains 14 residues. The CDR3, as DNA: TGTGCCAGCAGTTACCAGGGGGCGAACTATGGCTACACCTTC. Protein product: CASSYQGANYGYTF.

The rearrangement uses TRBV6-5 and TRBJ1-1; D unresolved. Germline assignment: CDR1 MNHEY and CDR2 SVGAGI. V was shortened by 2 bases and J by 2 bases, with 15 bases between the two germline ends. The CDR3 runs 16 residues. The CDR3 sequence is CASSYTAAQPNTEAFF. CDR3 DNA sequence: TGTGCCAGCAGTTACACGGCCGCCCAACCAAACACTGAAGCTTTCTTT.

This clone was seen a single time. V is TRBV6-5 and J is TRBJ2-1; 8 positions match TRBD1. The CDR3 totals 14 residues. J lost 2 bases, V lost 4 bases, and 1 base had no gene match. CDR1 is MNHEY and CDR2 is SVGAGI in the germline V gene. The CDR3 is CASSWDRPYNEQFF. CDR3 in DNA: TGTGCCAGCAGTTGGGACAGGCCCTACAATGAGCAGTTCTTC.

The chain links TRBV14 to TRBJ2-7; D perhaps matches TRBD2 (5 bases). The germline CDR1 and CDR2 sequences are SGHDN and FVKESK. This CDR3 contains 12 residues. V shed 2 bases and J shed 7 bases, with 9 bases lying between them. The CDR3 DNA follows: TGTGCCAGCAGCCAATGGCCGGGGGAGCAGTACTTC. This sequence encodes CASSQWPGEQYF.

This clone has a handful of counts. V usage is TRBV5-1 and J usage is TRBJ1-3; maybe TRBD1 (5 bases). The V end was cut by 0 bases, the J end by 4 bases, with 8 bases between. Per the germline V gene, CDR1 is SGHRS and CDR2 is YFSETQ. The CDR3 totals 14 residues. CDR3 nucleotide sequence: TGCGCCAGCAGCTTGGAGGGGAGAGGAAACACCATATATTTT. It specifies CASSLEGRGNTIYF.

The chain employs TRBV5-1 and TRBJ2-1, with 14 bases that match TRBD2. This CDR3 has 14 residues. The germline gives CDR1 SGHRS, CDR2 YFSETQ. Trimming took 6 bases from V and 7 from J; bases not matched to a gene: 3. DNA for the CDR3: TGCGCCAGCACGGGGACTAGCGGGAGAAATGAGCAGTTCTTC. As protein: CASTGTSGRNEQFF.

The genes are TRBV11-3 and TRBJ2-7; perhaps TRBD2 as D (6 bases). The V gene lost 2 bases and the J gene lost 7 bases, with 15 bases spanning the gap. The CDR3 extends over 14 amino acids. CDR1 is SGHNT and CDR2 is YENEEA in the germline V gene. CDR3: CASSLSGLTGEQYF. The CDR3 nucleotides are TGTGCCAGCAGCTTATCGGGACTGACTGGGGAGCAGTACTTC.

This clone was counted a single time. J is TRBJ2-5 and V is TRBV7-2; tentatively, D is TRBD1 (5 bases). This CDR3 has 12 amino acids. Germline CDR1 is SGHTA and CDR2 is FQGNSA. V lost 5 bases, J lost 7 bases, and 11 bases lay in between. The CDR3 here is CASSPPQGTQYF. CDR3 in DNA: TGTGCCAGCAGCCCCCCTCAGGGGACCCAGTACTTC.

The CDR3 nucleotides read TGTGCCAGTAGTATTGCTACCCGTGGGAACTATGGCTACACCTTC. Amino acid sequence: CASSIATRGNYGYTF. This chain links TRBV19 with TRBJ1-2; D unresolved. Between the trimmed V and J ends, which lost 3 bases and 2 bases, there was a span of 13 bases. CDR3 length: 15 amino acids. The germline gives CDR1 LNHDA, CDR2 SQIVND (reference sequence).

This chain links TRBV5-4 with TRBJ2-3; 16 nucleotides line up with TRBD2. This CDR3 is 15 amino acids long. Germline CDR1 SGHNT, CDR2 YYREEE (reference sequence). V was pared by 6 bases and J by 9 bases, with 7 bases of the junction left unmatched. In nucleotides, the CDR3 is TGTGCCAGCACCTCCGGGACTAGCGGGAGGGTGACGCAGTATTTT. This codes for CASTSGTSGRVTQYF.

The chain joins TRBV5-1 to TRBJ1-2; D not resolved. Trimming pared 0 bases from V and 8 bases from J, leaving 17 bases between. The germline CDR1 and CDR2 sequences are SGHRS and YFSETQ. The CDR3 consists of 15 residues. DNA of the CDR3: TGCGCCAGCAGCTTGGCCAATAGGCAGGAAGAAGGCTACACCTTC. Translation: CASSLANRQEEGYTF.

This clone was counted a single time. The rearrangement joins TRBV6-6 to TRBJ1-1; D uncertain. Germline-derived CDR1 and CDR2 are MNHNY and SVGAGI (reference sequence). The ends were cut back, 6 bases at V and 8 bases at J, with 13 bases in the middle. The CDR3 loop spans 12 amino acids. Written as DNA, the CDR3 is TGTGCCAGCAGCCCTGGCCCTTTAGAAGCTTTCTTT. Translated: CASSPGPLEAFF.

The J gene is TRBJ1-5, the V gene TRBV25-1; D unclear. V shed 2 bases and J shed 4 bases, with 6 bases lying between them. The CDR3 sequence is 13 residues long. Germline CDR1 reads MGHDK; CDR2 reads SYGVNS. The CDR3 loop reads CASSENDNQPQHF. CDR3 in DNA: TGTGCCAGCAGTGAAAATGATAATCAGCCCCAGCATTTT.

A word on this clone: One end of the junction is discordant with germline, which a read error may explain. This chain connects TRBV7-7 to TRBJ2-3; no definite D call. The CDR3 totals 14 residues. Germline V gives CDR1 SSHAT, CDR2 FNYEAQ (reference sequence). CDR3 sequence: CASSLGQFTDTQYF. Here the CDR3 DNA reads TGTGCTAGCAGCTTAGGCCAGTTCACAGATACGCAGTATTTT.

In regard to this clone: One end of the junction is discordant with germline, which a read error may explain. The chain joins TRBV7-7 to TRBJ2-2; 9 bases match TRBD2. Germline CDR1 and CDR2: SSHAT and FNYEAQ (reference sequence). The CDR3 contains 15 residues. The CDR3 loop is CASSSGLAWTGELFF. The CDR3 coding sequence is TGTGCTAGCAGCTCCGGACTAGCGTGGACCGGGGAGCTGTTTTTT.